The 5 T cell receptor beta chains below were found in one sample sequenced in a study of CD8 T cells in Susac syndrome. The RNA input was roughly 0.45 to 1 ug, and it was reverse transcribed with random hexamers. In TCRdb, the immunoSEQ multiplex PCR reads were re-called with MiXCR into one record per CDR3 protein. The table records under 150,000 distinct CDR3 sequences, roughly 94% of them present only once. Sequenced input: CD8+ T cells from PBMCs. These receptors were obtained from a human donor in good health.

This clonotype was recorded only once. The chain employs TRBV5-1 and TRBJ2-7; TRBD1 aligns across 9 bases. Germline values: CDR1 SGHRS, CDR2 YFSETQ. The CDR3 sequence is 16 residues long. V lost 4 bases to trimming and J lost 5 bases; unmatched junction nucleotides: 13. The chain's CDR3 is CASSRPSTGGVDEQYF. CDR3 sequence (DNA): TGCGCCAGCAGCCGGCCCTCGACAGGGGGAGTTGACGAGCAGTACTTC.

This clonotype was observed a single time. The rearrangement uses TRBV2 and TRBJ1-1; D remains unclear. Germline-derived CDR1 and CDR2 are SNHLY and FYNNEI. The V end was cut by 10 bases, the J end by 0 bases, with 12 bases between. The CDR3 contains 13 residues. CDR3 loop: CATEEVLNTEAFF. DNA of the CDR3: TGTGCCACCGAGGAAGTCCTGAACACTGAAGCTTTCTTT.

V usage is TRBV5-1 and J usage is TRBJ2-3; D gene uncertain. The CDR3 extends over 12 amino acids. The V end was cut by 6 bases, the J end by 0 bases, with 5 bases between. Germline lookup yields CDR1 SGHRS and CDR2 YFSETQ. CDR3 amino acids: CASIGSTDTQYF. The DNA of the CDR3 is TGCGCCAGCATCGGGAGCACAGATACGCAGTATTTT.

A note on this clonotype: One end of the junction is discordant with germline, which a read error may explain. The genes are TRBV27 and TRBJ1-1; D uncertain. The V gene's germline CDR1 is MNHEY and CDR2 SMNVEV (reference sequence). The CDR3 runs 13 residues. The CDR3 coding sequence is TGTGCCAGTAGTTTAGGACGGGGCACTGAAGCTTTCTTT. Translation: CASSLGRGTEAFF.

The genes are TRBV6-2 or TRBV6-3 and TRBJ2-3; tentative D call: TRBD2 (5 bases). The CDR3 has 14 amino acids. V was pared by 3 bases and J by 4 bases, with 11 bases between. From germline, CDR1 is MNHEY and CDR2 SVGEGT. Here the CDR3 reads CASSYTGSADTQYF. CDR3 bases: TGTGCCAGCAGTTATACGGGGTCGGCAGATACGCAGTATTTT.